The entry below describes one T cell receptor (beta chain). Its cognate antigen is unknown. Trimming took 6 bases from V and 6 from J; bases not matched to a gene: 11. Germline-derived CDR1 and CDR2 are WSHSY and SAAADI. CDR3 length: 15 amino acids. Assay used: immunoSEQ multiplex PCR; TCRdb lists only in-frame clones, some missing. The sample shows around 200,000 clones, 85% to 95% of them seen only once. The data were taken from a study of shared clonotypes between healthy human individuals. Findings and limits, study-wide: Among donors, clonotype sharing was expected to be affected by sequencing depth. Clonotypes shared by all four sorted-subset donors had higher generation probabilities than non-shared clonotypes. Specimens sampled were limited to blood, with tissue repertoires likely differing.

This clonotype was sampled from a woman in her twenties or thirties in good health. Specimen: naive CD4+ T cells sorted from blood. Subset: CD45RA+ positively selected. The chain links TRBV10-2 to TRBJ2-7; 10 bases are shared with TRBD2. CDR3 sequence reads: CASRTTLAGVPEQYF. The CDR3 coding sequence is TGCGCCAGCAGGACGACGCTAGCGGGAGTACCCGAGCAGTACTTC.